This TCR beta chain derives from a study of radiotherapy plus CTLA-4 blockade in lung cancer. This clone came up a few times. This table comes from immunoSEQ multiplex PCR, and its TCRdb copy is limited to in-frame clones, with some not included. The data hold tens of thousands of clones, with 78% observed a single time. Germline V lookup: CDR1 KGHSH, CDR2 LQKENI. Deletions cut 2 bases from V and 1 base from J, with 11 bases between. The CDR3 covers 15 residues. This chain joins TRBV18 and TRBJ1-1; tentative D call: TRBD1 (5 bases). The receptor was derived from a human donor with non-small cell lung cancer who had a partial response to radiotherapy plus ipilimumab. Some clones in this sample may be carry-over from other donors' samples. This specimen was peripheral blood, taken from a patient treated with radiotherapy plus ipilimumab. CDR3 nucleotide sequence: TGTGCCAGCTCACCAAGACAGACTCAGAACACTGAAGCTTTCTTT. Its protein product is CASSPRQTQNTEAFF.